This TCR beta chain comes out of a study of T cell responses to AZD1222 COVID-19 vaccine. Study-level information: Timing groups of about 4 and about 12 weeks for second doses were pooled.

As to this clone: Antigen unknown.

Sequenced by immunoSEQ multiplex PCR; TCRdb stores in-frame clones only, minus some. Here the sample spans 72,000 or so clones, about nine tenths being singletons. Study conclusions and caveats: Only six or seven AZD1222 recipients tested seropositive at baseline. Scientists sampled the repertoires only once the peak T cell response had passed.

The CDR3 spans 14 residues. V lost 2 bases, J lost 2 bases, and 9 bases lay in between. The germline V gene encodes CDR1 SGHTA and CDR2 FQGTGA. V is TRBV7-3 and J is TRBJ1-1; D is undetermined. The material sequenced was peripheral blood, taken on day 0 of AZD1222 vaccination. The sequence came from an adult in good health. CDR3 bases: TGTGCCAGCAGCTTATCTCCAGATAACACTGAAGCTTTCTTT. This translates into CASSLSPDNTEAFF.